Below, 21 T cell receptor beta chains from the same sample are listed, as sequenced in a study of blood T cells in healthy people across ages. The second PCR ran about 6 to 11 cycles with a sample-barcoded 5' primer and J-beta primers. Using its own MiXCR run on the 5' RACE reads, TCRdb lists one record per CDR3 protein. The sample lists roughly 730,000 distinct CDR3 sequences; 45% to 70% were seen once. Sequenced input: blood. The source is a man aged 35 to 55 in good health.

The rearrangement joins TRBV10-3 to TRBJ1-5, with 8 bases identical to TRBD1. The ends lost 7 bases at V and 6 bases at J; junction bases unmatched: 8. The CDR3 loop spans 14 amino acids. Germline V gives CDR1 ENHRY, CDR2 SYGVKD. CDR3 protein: CAIKDQGASQPQHF. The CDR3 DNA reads TGTGCCATCAAGGACCAGGGGGCTAGTCAGCCCCAGCATTTT.

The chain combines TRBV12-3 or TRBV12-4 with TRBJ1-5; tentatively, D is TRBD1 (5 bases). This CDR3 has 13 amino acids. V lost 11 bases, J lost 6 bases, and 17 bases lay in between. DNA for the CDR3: TGTGCCGTTGATCAGGGAAGGGGTCAGCCCCAGCATTTT. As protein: CAVDQGRGQPQHF.

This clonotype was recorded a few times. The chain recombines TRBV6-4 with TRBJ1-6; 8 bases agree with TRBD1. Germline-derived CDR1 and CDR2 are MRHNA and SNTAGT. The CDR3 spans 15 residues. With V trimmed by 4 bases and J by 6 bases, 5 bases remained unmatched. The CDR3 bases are TGTGCCAGCAGTGTGACGACAGGGGCTAATTCACCCCTCCACTTT. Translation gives CASSVTTGANSPLHF.

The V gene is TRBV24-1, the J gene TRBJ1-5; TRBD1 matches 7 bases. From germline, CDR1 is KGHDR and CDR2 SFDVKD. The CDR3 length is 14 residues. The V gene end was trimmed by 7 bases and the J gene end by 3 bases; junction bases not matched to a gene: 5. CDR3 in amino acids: CATSADRVNQPQHF. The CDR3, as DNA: TGTGCCACCAGCGCCGACAGGGTCAATCAGCCCCAGCATTTT.

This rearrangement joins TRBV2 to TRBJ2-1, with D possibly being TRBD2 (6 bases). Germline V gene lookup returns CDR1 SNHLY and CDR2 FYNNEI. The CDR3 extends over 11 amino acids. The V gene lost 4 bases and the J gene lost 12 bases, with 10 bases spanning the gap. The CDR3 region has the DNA TGTGCCAGCAGTGGGGGGGTTACGCAGTTCTTC. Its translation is CASSGGVTQFF.

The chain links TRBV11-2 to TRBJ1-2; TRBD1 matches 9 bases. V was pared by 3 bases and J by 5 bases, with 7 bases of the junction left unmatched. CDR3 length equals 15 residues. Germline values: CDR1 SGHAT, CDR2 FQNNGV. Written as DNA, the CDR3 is TGTGCCAGCAGCTTGTCCGATGGGACAGGGTATGGCTACACCTTC. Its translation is CASSLSDGTGYGYTF. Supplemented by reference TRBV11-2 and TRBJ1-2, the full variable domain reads EAGVAQSPRYKIIEKRQSVAFWCNPISGHATLYWYQQILGQGPKLLIQFQNNGVVDDSQLPKDRFSAERLKGVDSTLKIQPAKLEDSAVYLCASSLSDGTGYGYTFGSGTRLTVV.

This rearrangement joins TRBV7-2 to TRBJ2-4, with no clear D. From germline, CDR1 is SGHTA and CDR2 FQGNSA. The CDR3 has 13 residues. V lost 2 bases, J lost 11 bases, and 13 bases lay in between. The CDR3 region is CASSLQRDLVQYF. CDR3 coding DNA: TGTGCCAGCAGCTTACAAAGGGATCTGGTTCAGTACTTC.

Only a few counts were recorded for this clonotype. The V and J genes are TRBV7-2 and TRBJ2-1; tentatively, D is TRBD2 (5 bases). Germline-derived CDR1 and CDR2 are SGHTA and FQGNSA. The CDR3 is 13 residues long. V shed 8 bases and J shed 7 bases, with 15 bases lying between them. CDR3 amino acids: CASQLARWNEQFF. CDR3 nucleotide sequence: TGTGCCAGCCAATTAGCGCGGTGGAATGAGCAGTTCTTC.

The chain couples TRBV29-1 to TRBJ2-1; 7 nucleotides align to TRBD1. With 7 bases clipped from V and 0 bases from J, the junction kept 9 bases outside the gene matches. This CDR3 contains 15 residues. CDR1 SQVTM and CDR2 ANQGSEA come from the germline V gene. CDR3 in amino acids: CSADVGGSSYNEQFF. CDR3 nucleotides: TGCAGCGCCGACGTAGGGGGCAGCTCCTACAATGAGCAGTTCTTC.

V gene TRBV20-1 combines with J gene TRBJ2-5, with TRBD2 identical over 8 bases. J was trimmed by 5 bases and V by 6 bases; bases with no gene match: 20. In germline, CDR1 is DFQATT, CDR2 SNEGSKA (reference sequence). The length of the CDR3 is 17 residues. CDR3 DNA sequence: TGCAGTGCCACAGCCTTACAGCGGGAGAGGGGCTGGGAGACCCAGTACTTC. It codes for CSATALQRERGWETQYF.

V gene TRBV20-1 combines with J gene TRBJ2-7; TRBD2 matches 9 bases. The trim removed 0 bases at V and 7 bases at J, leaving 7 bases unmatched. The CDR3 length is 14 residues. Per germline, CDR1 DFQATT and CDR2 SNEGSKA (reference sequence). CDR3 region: CSARDWREGEEQYF. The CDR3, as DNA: TGCAGTGCTAGAGATTGGCGGGAGGGGGAGGAGCAGTACTTC.

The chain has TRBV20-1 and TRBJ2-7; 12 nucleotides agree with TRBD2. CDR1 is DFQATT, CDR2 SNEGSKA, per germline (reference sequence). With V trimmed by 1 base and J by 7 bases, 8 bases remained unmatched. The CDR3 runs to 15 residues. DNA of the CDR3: TGCAGTGCTAGAGCTCTAGCGGGAGGGCCACGAGAGCAGTACTTC. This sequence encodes CSARALAGGPREQYF.

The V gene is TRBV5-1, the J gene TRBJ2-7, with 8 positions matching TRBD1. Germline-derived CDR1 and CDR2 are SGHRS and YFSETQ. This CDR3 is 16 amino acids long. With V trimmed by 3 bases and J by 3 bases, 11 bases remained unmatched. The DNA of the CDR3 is TGCGCCAGCAGCTCGGACCCGACAGGGGCAAGCTACGAGCAGTACTTC. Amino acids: CASSSDPTGASYEQYF.

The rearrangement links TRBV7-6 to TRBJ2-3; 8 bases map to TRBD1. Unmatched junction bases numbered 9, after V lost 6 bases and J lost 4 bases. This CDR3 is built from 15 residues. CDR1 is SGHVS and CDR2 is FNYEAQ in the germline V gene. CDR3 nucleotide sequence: TGTGCCAGCAGACCAGGGGCAGGGGGCCCAGATACGCAGTATTTT. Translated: CASRPGAGGPDTQYF.

The CDR3 nucleotides are TGTGCCAGCAGCACAACGGGACTAGCCTATGAGCAGTTCTTC. Translating it yields CASSTTGLAYEQFF. The genes are TRBV27 and TRBJ2-1, with 9 nucleotides matching TRBD2. Germline V gene sequence: CDR1 MNHEY, CDR2 SMNVEV (reference sequence). The CDR3 contains 14 residues. V dropped 6 bases and J dropped 8; count of bases not matched to a gene: 8.

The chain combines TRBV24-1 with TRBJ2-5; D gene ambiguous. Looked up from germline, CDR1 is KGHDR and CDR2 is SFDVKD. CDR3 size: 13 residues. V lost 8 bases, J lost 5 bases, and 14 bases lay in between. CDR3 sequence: CATNLNRRETQYF. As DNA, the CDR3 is TGTGCCACCAATCTAAACCGTCGGGAGACCCAGTACTTC.

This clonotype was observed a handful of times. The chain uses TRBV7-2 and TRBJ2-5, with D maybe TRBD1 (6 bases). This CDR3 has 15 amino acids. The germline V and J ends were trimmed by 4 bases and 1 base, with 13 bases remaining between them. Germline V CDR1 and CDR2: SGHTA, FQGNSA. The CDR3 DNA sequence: TGTGCCAGCAGCTACCTAGACAGGAGCCAAGAGACCCAGTACTTC. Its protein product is CASSYLDRSQETQYF. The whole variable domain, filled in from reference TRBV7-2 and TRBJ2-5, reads GAGVSQSPSNKVTEKGKDVELRCDPISGHTALYWYRQSLGQGLEFLIYFQGNSAPDKSGLPSDRFSAERTGGSVSTLTIQRTQQEDSAVYLCASSYLDRSQETQYFGPGTRLLVL.

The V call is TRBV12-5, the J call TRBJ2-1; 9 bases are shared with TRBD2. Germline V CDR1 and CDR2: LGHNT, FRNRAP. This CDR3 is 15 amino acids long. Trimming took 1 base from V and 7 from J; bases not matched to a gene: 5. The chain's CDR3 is CASGLGSGGGNEQFF. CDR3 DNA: TGTGCTAGTGGTTTGGGTAGCGGGGGCGGAAATGAGCAGTTCTTC.

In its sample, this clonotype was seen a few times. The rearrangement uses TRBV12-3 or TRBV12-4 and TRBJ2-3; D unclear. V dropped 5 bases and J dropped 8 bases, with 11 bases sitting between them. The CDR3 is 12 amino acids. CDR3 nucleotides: TGTGCCAGCAGTCCCACGTCGTTTACGCAGTATTTT. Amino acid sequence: CASSPTSFTQYF.

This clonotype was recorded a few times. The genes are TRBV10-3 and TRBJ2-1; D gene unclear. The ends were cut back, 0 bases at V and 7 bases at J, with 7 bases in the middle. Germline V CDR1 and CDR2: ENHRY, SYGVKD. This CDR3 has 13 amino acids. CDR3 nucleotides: TGTGCCATCAGTGAGTCTGAGGTAAATGAGCAGTTCTTC. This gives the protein CAISESEVNEQFF.

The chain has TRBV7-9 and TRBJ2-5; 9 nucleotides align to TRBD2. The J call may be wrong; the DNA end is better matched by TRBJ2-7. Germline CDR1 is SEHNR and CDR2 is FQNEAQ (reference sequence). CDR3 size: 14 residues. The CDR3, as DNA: TGTGCCAGCAGCCCGGGACTAGCAGTCCACGAGCAGTACTTC. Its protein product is CASSPGLAVHEQYF.